These 14 T cell receptor beta chains originate from one sample sequenced in a study of T cell responses to AZD1222 COVID-19 vaccine. Clones were sequenced by immunoSEQ multiplex PCR, and TCRdb holds only the in-frame ones, with some missing. The sample lists 170,000 or so clones, 90% occurring once. The input for sequencing was peripheral blood, taken on day 0 of AZD1222 vaccination. Receptors were obtained from an adult in good health.

The gene calls are TRBV6-5 and TRBJ1-2, with TRBD1 as a possible D gene (6 bases). CDR3 length: 14 amino acids. Trimming shortened V by 0 bases and J by 4 bases, and 9 bases separated the two germline ends. The V gene's germline CDR1 is MNHEY and CDR2 SVGAGI. In nucleotides, the CDR3 is TGTGCCAGCAGTTACTCAGGGACAATCTATGGCTACACCTTC. Protein product: CASSYSGTIYGYTF.

The V and J genes are TRBV30 and TRBJ2-4; D gene unclear. Trimming took off 3 bases at V and 3 bases at J, with 3 bases between the two ends. The CDR3 extends over 11 amino acids. The germline V gene has CDR1 GTSNPN and CDR2 SVGIG (reference sequence). The DNA of the CDR3 is TGTGCCTGGAGCTACAAAAACATTCAGTACTTC. Encoded protein: CAWSYKNIQYF.

V and J are TRBV6-5 and TRBJ1-4; 8 nucleotides line up with TRBD1. CDR3 length: 14 amino acids. Per germline, CDR1 MNHEY and CDR2 SVGAGI. Losses at the gene ends were 0 bases for V and 9 bases for J; bases not matched to a gene: 3. DNA for the CDR3: TGTGCCAGCAGTTACTCGAGACAGGGGCAAAAACTGTTTTTT. Protein product: CASSYSRQGQKLFF.

The chain carries TRBV12-5 and TRBJ1-1, with D perhaps matching TRBD1 (5 bases). The V and J ends lost 1 base and 4 bases respectively, with 13 bases between them. Per the germline V gene, CDR1 is LGHNT and CDR2 is FRNRAP. This CDR3 has 15 residues. CDR3 DNA: TGTGCTAGTGGTTTGGGTGGGGCGATGAGCACTGAAGCTTTCTTT. This encodes CASGLGGAMSTEAFF.

J is TRBJ1-3 and V is TRBV5-1; 10 nucleotides line up with TRBD1. In germline, CDR1 is SGHRS, CDR2 YFSETQ. The ends lost 6 bases at V and 1 base at J; junction bases unmatched: 7. The length of the CDR3 is 16 residues. CDR3 bases: TGCGCCAGCAAACCGGGACAGGGGCTTTCTGGAAACACCATATATTTT. Translating it yields CASKPGQGLSGNTIYF. The full variable domain, its missing parts supplied by reference TRBV5-1 and TRBJ1-3, is KAGVTQTPRYLIKTRGQQVTLSCSPISGHRSVSWYQQTPGQGLQFLFEYFSETQRNKGNFPGRFSGRQFSNSRSEMNVSTLELGDSALYLCASKPGQGLSGNTIYFGEGSWLTVV.

The chain joins TRBV6-5 to TRBJ1-1; 8 bases align to TRBD1. Germline CDR1 reads MNHEY; CDR2 reads SVGAGI. The CDR3 is 15 amino acids. With V trimmed by 5 bases and J by 5 bases, 10 bases remained unmatched. The CDR3: CASSPTFRGRTEAFF. The CDR3, as DNA: TGTGCCAGCAGTCCTACCTTCAGGGGGCGAACTGAAGCTTTCTTT.

In nucleotides, the CDR3 is TGTGCCAGCAGCTTGGGCCCTGGGGCTTTCTTT. Translation gives CASSLGPGAFF. This rearrangement joins TRBV7-9 to TRBJ1-1; D is uncertain. This CDR3 spans 11 amino acids. Germline V gives CDR1 SEHNR, CDR2 FQNEAQ (reference sequence). V lost 3 bases to trimming and J lost 11 bases, with 10 bases between them.

This rearrangement joins TRBV5-5 to TRBJ2-1; D remains unclear. The CDR3 length is 16 residues. CDR1 is SGHKS and CDR2 is YYEKEE in the germline V gene (reference sequence). The V and J ends lost 0 bases and 2 bases respectively, with 12 bases between them. CDR3 residues: CASSLVGVNPYNEQFF. CDR3 nucleotide sequence: TGTGCCAGCAGCTTGGTCGGAGTTAACCCCTACAATGAGCAGTTCTTC.

This chain uses TRBV4-3 with TRBJ2-2; maybe TRBD2 (7 bases). CDR3 length: 15 residues. With 0 bases removed from V and 7 bases from J, the gap between germline ends came to 12 bases. CDR1 LGHNA and CDR2 YSLEER come from the germline V gene. CDR3 sequence: CASSQEGGLIGELFF. The CDR3 region has the DNA TGCGCCAGCAGCCAAGAGGGGGGGCTCATCGGGGAGCTGTTTTTT.

The CDR3 protein is CASSDKPDTEAFF. CDR3 DNA sequence: TGTGCCAGCTCAGATAAACCGGACACTGAAGCTTTCTTT. This chain connects TRBV18 to TRBJ1-1; D is unresolved. CDR1 KGHSH and CDR2 LQKENI come from the germline V gene. There are 13 residues in the CDR3. Between the trimmed V and J ends, which lost 5 bases and 3 bases, there was a span of 10 bases.

V usage is TRBV2 and J usage is TRBJ2-5, with D perhaps TRBD2 (5 bases). Deletions cut 4 bases from V and 5 bases from J, with 5 bases between. Germline-derived CDR1 and CDR2 are SNHLY and FYNNEI. The CDR3 loop spans 11 amino acids. This CDR3 is CASSGEETQYF. Here the CDR3 DNA reads TGTGCCAGCAGTGGGGAGGAGACCCAGTACTTC.

The chain combines TRBV7-9 with TRBJ1-2; TRBD1 matches at 7 bases. V lost 4 bases and J lost 3; bases outside the gene matches: 8. Germline V gene data show CDR1 as SEHNR and CDR2 as FQNEAQ (reference sequence). The CDR3 covers 15 residues. The CDR3 DNA follows: TGTGCCAGCAGCTCACCCCTCGGGACAGACTATGGCTACACCTTC. This sequence encodes CASSSPLGTDYGYTF.

A few counts support this clone. The rearrangement joins TRBV11-2 to TRBJ2-3; perhaps TRBD1 as D (5 bases). The CDR3 covers 13 residues. Germline V gives CDR1 SGHAT, CDR2 FQNNGV. Trimming cost V 5 bases and J 4 bases, with 10 bases left between them. In DNA, the CDR3 is TGTGCCAGCAGCCCCACAGGAGCAGATACGCAGTATTTT. It yields the protein CASSPTGADTQYF. Looking up the rest from reference TRBV11-2 and TRBJ2-3 gives the full variable domain: EAGVAQSPRYKIIEKRQSVAFWCNPISGHATLYWYQQILGQGPKLLIQFQNNGVVDDSQLPKDRFSAERLKGVDSTLKIQPAKLEDSAVYLCASSPTGADTQYFGPGTRLTVL.

V is TRBV24-1 and J is TRBJ2-3; D unclear. CDR3 length: 15 amino acids. Germline assignment: CDR1 KGHDR and CDR2 SFDVKD. V lost 2 bases to trimming and J lost 0 bases, with 8 bases between them. The CDR3 nucleotides read TGTGCCACCAGTGATTATGCTACTAGCACAGATACGCAGTATTTT. This encodes CATSDYATSTDTQYF.